This TCR beta chain stems from a study of T-cell memory formation after mild COVID-19. In the study overall: TCR clusters were mostly donor specific. Study observations and caveats: Pre-infection memory harbored some responding clones, suggesting cross-reactive memory joined. Day 15 to 85 contracting clones showed balanced CD4/CD8; later expanders leaned CD4+.

V was pared by 4 bases and J by 0 bases, with 18 bases between. Germline V lookup: CDR1 SGHTA, CDR2 FQGNSA. This CDR3 has 18 amino acids. TCRdb redid the calling of the 5' RACE reads with MiXCR, one entry per CDR3 protein. The repertoire holds around 200,000 distinct CDR3 sequences, with over 9.5% as singletons. This clonotype has a count of ten or more. Its antigen remains unknown. Sequencing used PBMCs or a T cell subset sorted from them (not recorded which). This clonotype was obtained from a man between 18 and 35 years old who had mild COVID-19 (a few samples of this study predate the infection). Cell type and time point are not known. V is TRBV7-2 and J is TRBJ1-4, with D possibly TRBD1 on 5 matching bases. The CDR3 bases are TGTGCCAGCAGCTCAGCCGGGAGGGGAGTGGCAACTAATGAAAAACTGTTTTTT. Translating gives CASSSAGRGVATNEKLFF.